What follows are 7 T cell receptor beta chains derived from one specimen sequenced in a study of shared clonotypes between healthy human individuals. TCRdb's table, derived via immunoSEQ multiplex PCR, lists solely in-frame clones and lacks some. The sample comprises around 620,000 clones, 85% to 95% of which are singletons, and 0.11% rests with the top ten. Selected positively for CCR7 and CD45RO-negative, naive CD8 cells excluded terminally differentiated effector memory CD45RA+ cells. Sequenced input: naive CD8+ T cells sorted from blood. The receptor set was obtained from a woman younger than 45 in good health.

This rearrangement joins TRBV28 to TRBJ1-5; D gene unclear. V lost 7 bases and J 0 bases, leaving 13 bases between the germline ends. Per the germline V gene, CDR1 is MDHEN and CDR2 is SYDVKM. This CDR3 has 15 residues. This chain's CDR3 is CASTATVYSNQPQHF. The CDR3, as DNA: TGTGCCAGCACAGCGACGGTTTATAGCAATCAGCCCCAGCATTTT.

The CDR3 protein is CASIRKGENEAFF. The CDR3 DNA reads as TGTGCCAGCATTCGAAAGGGTGAGAATGAAGCTTTCTTT. The V call is TRBV2, the J call TRBJ1-1; no clear D gene. The CDR3 consists of 13 residues. The V gene's germline CDR1 is SNHLY and CDR2 FYNNEI. Trimming took off 7 bases at V and 7 bases at J, with 16 bases between the two ends. Using reference TRBV2 and TRBJ1-1 for the parts outside the CDR3, the full variable domain is EPEVTQTPSHQVTQMGQEVILRCVPISNHLYFYWYRQILGQKVEFLVSFYNNEISEKSEIFDDQFSVERPDGSNFTLKIRSTKLEDSAMYFCASIRKGENEAFFGQGTRLTVV.

The chain is built from TRBV11-3 and TRBJ2-3; D may be TRBD2 (6 bases). Germline CDR1 is SGHNT and CDR2 is YENEEA. Trimming took 5 bases from V and 3 from J, leaving 21 bases between them. This CDR3 contains 17 residues. The CDR3 sequence: CASSNPHGGSSTDTQYF. The CDR3 DNA follows: TGTGCCAGCAGCAACCCCCATGGGGGGAGTTCGACAGATACGCAGTATTTT.

CDR3 bases: TGTGCCAGCAGTTTAATCTCGGGACCAACCTACGAGCAGTACTTC. Translated, it gives CASSLISGPTYEQYF. The chain is built from TRBV27 and TRBJ2-7, with D perhaps being TRBD1 or TRBD2 (5 bases each). Germline V gives CDR1 MNHEY, CDR2 SMNVEV (reference sequence). CDR3 length equals 15 residues. Trimming took 2 bases from V and 2 from J, leaving 13 bases between them.

This clone appeared once. V gene TRBV21-1 combines with J gene TRBJ1-3. TRBV21-1 is a known pseudogene. The CDR3 has 16 residues. The CDR3: CASSLWTYHSGNTIYF. The CDR3 region has the DNA TGTGCCAGCAGCCTCTGGACTTACCACTCTGGAAACACCATATATTTT.

This sequence joins TRBV4-2 and TRBJ2-7, with D unresolved. This CDR3 has 12 residues. The germline gives CDR1 LGHNA, CDR2 YNFKEQ. V was clipped by 1 base and J by 7 bases, with 8 bases between them. The CDR3 DNA sequence: TGTGCCAGCAGCCAAGTCGGCACAGAGCAGTACTTC. Translating it yields CASSQVGTEQYF.

The chain joins TRBV5-1 to TRBJ2-3, with TRBD2 matching 12 bases. Germline loops: CDR1 SGHRS, CDR2 YFSETQ. Trimming at V came to 2 bases and at J to 2 bases, leaving 3 bases not matched to a gene. The CDR3 is made up of 16 amino acids. This chain's CDR3 is CASSLGTSGYTDTQYF. CDR3 in DNA: TGCGCCAGCAGCTTAGGGACTAGCGGGTACACAGATACGCAGTATTTT.